These T cell receptor beta chains were read from a single sample in a study of cytomegalovirus exposure and HLA in healthy donors. Clones were sequenced by immunoSEQ multiplex PCR, and TCRdb holds only the in-frame ones, with some missing. The sample comprises 95,000 to 150,000 clones, 65% to 80% of which are singletons, and under 15% rests with the top ten. Sample: PBMCs. These receptors were taken from a woman aged 55-70 years in good health and CMV-seropositive. Each CDR3 is given with its conserved first and last residue. The D gene is left open where the match is weak. Rows give clone size only sometimes, using once, few, many, or a class for an expanded clone.

abundance	v_gene	j_gene	d_gene	CDR3nt	CDR3aa
-	TRBV7-6	TRBJ1-1	TRBD1	TGTGCCAGCAGCTACGGGACAGGGAGTACTGAAGCTTTCTTT	CASSYGTGSTEAFF
-	TRBV30	TRBJ1-2	TRBD1	TGTGCCTGGAGCCCGACAGGGTCTGAGGGCTACACCTTC	CAWSPTGSEGYTF
-	TRBV5-1	TRBJ2-2	-	TGCGCCAGCAGCTTGCAGGCTAACCTAAAATCCGGGGAGCTGTTTTTT	CASSLQANLKSGELFF
-	TRBV6-1	TRBJ2-7	TRBD1	TGTGCCAGCAGCAAATCGGGACAGGGCTACGAGCAGTACTTC	CASSKSGQGYEQYF
-	TRBV4-3	TRBJ2-7	TRBD1	TGCGCCAGCAGCCAAGAAGGGACAGCTAGTCACGAGCAGTACTTC	CASSQEGTASHEQYF
-	TRBV18	TRBJ1-3	-	TGTGCCAGCTCACCCACTCACTCTGGAAACACCATATATTTT	CASSPTHSGNTIYF
-	TRBV7-2	TRBJ1-4	-	TGTGCCAGCAGCTTTTTCAGCGAGGAAAAACTGTTTTTT	CASSFFSEEKLFF
-	TRBV9	TRBJ2-5	TRBD1	TGTGCCAGCAGCTTACCCCGGGACAGGGTCGAAGAGACCCAGTACTTC	CASSLPRDRVEETQYF
-	TRBV10-3	TRBJ1-4	TRBD1	TGTGCCATCAGCGGAGGGACAGGGGAAAAACTGTTTTTT	CAISGGTGEKLFF
once	TRBV7-2	TRBJ1-2	-	TGTGCCAGCAGCATCAGCGAGGGAAGATTCGGCTACACCTTC	CASSISEGRFGYTF
-	TRBV19	TRBJ2-7	-	TGTGCCAGTAGTAGCGGGTTCTCCTACGAGCAGTACTTC	CASSSGFSYEQYF
-	TRBV4-3	TRBJ2-7	-	TGCGCCAGCAGCCTTGGGGCCGAGCAGTACTTC	CASSLGAEQYF
-	TRBV9	TRBJ2-5	TRBD2	TGTGCCAGCAGCGTAGCAGCCAGCGGGAGGGCTTTGGAGACCCAGTACTTC	CASSVAASGRALETQYF
once	TRBV5-1	TRBJ2-1	-	TGCGCCAGCAGCTTGGAACGACCGACTTATTCCAATGAGCAGTTCTTC	CASSLERPTYSNEQFF
-	TRBV7-2	TRBJ2-7	TRBD1	TGTGCCAGCAGCTTCACCTCGGGACAGGGTTACGAGCAGTACTTC	CASSFTSGQGYEQYF
-	TRBV7-3	TRBJ2-5	TRBD2	TGTGCCAGCAGCTTAACCAGCGGGGGGGGACCAGAGACCCAGTACTTC	CASSLTSGGGPETQYF
-	TRBV7-2	TRBJ2-2	-	TGTGCCAGCAGCTTAAACTCCGGGGGGCCGTCGACCGGGGAGCTGTTTTTT	CASSLNSGGPSTGELFF
-	TRBV7-2	TRBJ2-5	TRBD1	TGTGCCAGCAGCTCGGACAGGTATACCCAGTACTTC	CASSSDRYTQYF
-	TRBV5-1	TRBJ1-1	TRBD1	TGCGCCAGCAGCTTGGCGACAGGGCTGAACACTGAAGCTTTCTTT	CASSLATGLNTEAFF
-	TRBV27	TRBJ2-1	TRBD1	TGTGCCAGCAGTTTTCAGGGGGCGCATACTGAGCAGTTCTTC	CASSFQGAHTEQFF
-	TRBV11-2	TRBJ2-1	TRBD1	TGTGCCAGCACCCGGAATCAACCGGGACAGGGCTCCTACAATGAGCAGTTCTTC	CASTRNQPGQGSYNEQFF
-	TRBV5-1	TRBJ1-1	-	TGCGCCAGCCGGTGGGATCCCGATAGGGCGGGGAGGGGCACTGAAGCTTTCTTT	CASRWDPDRAGRGTEAFF
few	TRBV2	TRBJ2-7	-	TGTGCCAGCAGTGCCAGGGGAAAACTCCACGAGCAGTACTTC	CASSARGKLHEQYF
few	TRBV6-1	TRBJ1-5	TRBD1	TGTGCCAGCAGTAGGGGGCTTTCCCAGCCCCAGCATTTT	CASSRGLSQPQHF
once	TRBV7-2	TRBJ1-6	-	TGTGCCAGCAGCTTAGGTCAGATTCATAATTCACCCCTCCACTTT	CASSLGQIHNSPLHF
-	TRBV5-1	TRBJ2-5	TRBD2	TGCGCCAGCAGCTTGGGACTAGCGGGGGGAAGGGAGACCCAGTACTTC	CASSLGLAGGRETQYF
-	TRBV19	TRBJ2-6	-	TGTGCCAGTAGTATTGAGAGGGCCGGGGCCAACGTCCTGACTTTC	CASSIERAGANVLTF
-	TRBV10-3	TRBJ1-3	TRBD1	TGTGCCATCAGGCCCCCACAGGGGCCGTCGGGTAACACCATATATTTT	CAIRPPQGPSGNTIYF
-	TRBV18	TRBJ2-5	TRBD2	TGTGCCAGCTCACTCGGCGGGGGGGCTCGAGAGACCCAGTACTTC	CASSLGGGARETQYF
-	TRBV2	TRBJ1-1	TRBD1	TGTGCCAGCAGTCGGACAGGGGACACTGAAGCTTTCTTT	CASSRTGDTEAFF
-	TRBV27	TRBJ2-2	-	TGTGCCAGCATAGACACGAACACCGGGGAGCTGTTTTTT	CASIDTNTGELFF
-	TRBV7-2	TRBJ2-1	-	TGTGCCAGCAGCGCCCGGGACTTCCCTGGGGCTGAGCAGTTCTTC	CASSARDFPGAEQFF
-	TRBV10-3	TRBJ1-3	-	TGTGCCACCGGGCCGCGGCAGGGGTGGACTGGAAACACCATATATTTT	CATGPRQGWTGNTIYF